Each of the 25 T cell receptor beta chains below was sequenced from the same sample in a study of blood T cell repertoires in COVID-19. TCRdb's copy holds only in-frame clones and misses some; the assay was immunoSEQ multiplex PCR. The sample yields about 230,000 clones, under 85% seen once. Input material: PBMCs or T cells enriched from blood (not recorded which). The receptors shown here come from a man aged 55 to 69 who had recovered from COVID-19.

The chain links TRBV4-3 to TRBJ1-5; perhaps TRBD1 as D (5 bases). The V gene's germline CDR1 is LGHNA and CDR2 YSLEER. V dropped 4 bases and J dropped 0 bases, with 13 bases sitting between them. The CDR3 covers 16 residues. CDR3 bases: TGCGCCAGCAGCCTGGTGGCAGGGTATAGCAATCAGCCCCAGCATTTT. As protein: CASSLVAGYSNQPQHF.

As for this clone: The sample has other DNA sequences that encode this CDR3 too. V is TRBV6-2 or TRBV6-3 and J is TRBJ2-5; 7 bases are shared with TRBD2. Per the germline V gene, CDR1 is MNHEY and CDR2 is SVGEGT. This CDR3 comprises 15 residues. J lost 2 bases, V lost 0 bases, and 3 bases had no gene match. The CDR3: CASSYSGRDQETQYF. The CDR3 DNA is TGTGCCAGCAGTTACTCGGGGAGGGATCAAGAGACCCAGTACTTC.

The gene calls are TRBV7-6 and TRBJ2-2; D is uncertain. CDR3 length: 14 amino acids. The germline V gene has CDR1 SGHVS and CDR2 FNYEAQ. Trimming pared 2 bases from V and 1 base from J, leaving 5 bases between. Here the CDR3 reads CASSLPGNTGELFF. The CDR3 DNA reads as TGTGCCAGCAGCTTACCAGGGAACACCGGGGAGCTGTTTTTT.

The chain joins TRBV19 to TRBJ2-5; D possibly corresponds to TRBD2 (5 bases). The CDR3 is made up of 14 amino acids. The germline V gene has CDR1 LNHDA and CDR2 SQIVND (reference sequence). The V and J ends lost 3 bases and 2 bases respectively, with 10 bases between them. CDR3 nucleotide sequence: TGTGCCAGTAGTATCCGGGGTCGGCAAGAGACCCAGTACTTC. It yields the protein CASSIRGRQETQYF.

V gene TRBV5-1 combines with J gene TRBJ2-1, with TRBD1 matching 10 bases. Germline lookup yields CDR1 SGHRS and CDR2 YFSETQ. This CDR3 comprises 14 residues. The V and J ends lost 0 bases and 7 bases, in that order; junction bases with no gene match: 1. The chain's CDR3 is CASSLGTGGNEQFF. CDR3 DNA sequence: TGCGCCAGCAGCTTGGGGACAGGGGGTAATGAGCAGTTCTTC.

The chain joins TRBV13 to TRBJ2-7; D perhaps matches TRBD1 (5 bases). The CDR3 extends over 11 amino acids. Germline V gene data show CDR1 as PRHDT and CDR2 as FYEKMQ (reference sequence). Trimming shortened V by 5 bases and J by 7 bases, and 9 bases separated the two germline ends. DNA of the CDR3: TGTGCCAGCAGCCGCCAGGGTGAGCAGTACTTC. As protein: CASSRQGEQYF.

The chain has TRBV24-1 and TRBJ2-5; D is perhaps TRBD2 (5 bases). The CDR3 totals 13 residues. Per germline, CDR1 KGHDR and CDR2 SFDVKD. V was trimmed by 5 bases and J by 2 bases, leaving 8 bases between them. The CDR3 spells CATSGGLQETQYF. CDR3 in DNA: TGTGCCACCAGTGGAGGGTTACAAGAGACCCAGTACTTC.

J is TRBJ2-1 and V is TRBV10-3, with TRBD2 matching 7 bases. The germline V gene encodes CDR1 ENHRY and CDR2 SYGVKD. The CDR3 is 15 amino acids. J was trimmed by 8 bases and V by 4 bases; bases with no gene match: 11. CDR3 sequence reads: CAISVVGGGGYEQFF. CDR3 sequence (DNA): TGTGCCATCAGTGTTGTGGGCGGGGGAGGCTATGAGCAGTTCTTC.

The V gene is TRBV29-1, the J gene TRBJ2-7; TRBD1 aligns across 7 bases. J lost 5 bases, V lost 4 bases, and 5 bases had no gene match. The germline V gene has CDR1 SQVTM and CDR2 ANQGSEA. This CDR3 is 12 amino acids long. DNA of the CDR3: TGCAGCGTTGCCGGGACAGCGAACGAGCAGTACTTC. It yields the protein CSVAGTANEQYF.

This sequence joins TRBV5-8 and TRBJ2-2; 9 bases match TRBD1. The germline CDR1 and CDR2 sequences are SGHTS and YDEGEE. This CDR3 has 13 amino acids. The V gene end was trimmed by 10 bases and the J gene end by 1 base; junction bases not matched to a gene: 2. The CDR3 here is CAWTGENTGELFF. The CDR3 DNA reads as TGTGCCTGGACAGGGGAGAACACCGGGGAGCTGTTTTTT.

The chain is built from TRBV2 and TRBJ2-6; maybe TRBD1 (6 bases). Germline V gives CDR1 SNHLY, CDR2 FYNNEI. With 4 bases removed from V and 6 bases from J, the gap between germline ends came to 16 bases. The CDR3 runs 16 residues. The CDR3 coding sequence is TGTGCCAGCAGTGGGCCACCGGGACAATTGGCCAACGTCCTGACTTTC. This sequence encodes CASSGPPGQLANVLTF.

The chain uses TRBV10-2 and TRBJ1-1; 7 nucleotides align to TRBD1. The CDR3 runs to 13 residues. Per the germline V gene, CDR1 is WSHSY and CDR2 is SAAADI. V lost 8 bases to trimming and J lost 1 base; unmatched junction nucleotides: 4. The CDR3 region is CASRNRGNTEAFF. The CDR3 region has the DNA TGCGCCAGCCGAAACAGGGGGAACACTGAAGCTTTCTTT.

J is TRBJ1-1 and V is TRBV5-1, with D uncertain. The V gene lost 1 base and the J gene lost 1 base, with 8 bases spanning the gap. CDR3 size: 14 residues. The germline gives CDR1 SGHRS, CDR2 YFSETQ. For the CDR3, the DNA is TGCGCCAGCAGCTTGTTGGTCGGGAACACTGAAGCTTTCTTT. It encodes CASSLLVGNTEAFF.

The chain links TRBV2 to TRBJ2-7; 7 positions agree with TRBD1. The CDR3 is 13 residues long. Trimming removed 7 bases from V and 2 bases from J; junction bases left unmatched: 5. Germline loops: CDR1 SNHLY, CDR2 FYNNEI. Here the CDR3 DNA reads TGTGCCAGCATCGACAGGGTTACCTACGAGCAGTACTTC. It encodes CASIDRVTYEQYF.

This clone showed up just once. The chain employs TRBV18 and TRBJ2-1; 9 bases agree with TRBD2. The CDR3 contains 17 residues. Germline values: CDR1 KGHSH, CDR2 LQKENI. The junction had 10 bases not matched to a gene; V was cut back by 1 base and J by 6 bases. The CDR3: CASSPLLAGGLLNEQFF. As DNA, the CDR3 is TGTGCCAGCTCACCACTATTGGCGGGGGGGCTCCTCAATGAGCAGTTCTTC.

This clone was detected only a few times. The chain joins TRBV5-8 to TRBJ1-1; TRBD1 agrees at 7 bases. CDR1 and CDR2 (germline): SGHTS, YDEGEE. With 4 bases clipped from V and 1 base from J, the junction kept 7 bases outside the gene matches. The CDR3 has 15 amino acids. The CDR3 region is CASSQGTVTNTEAFF. CDR3 nucleotide sequence: TGTGCCAGCAGCCAGGGGACAGTAACGAACACTGAAGCTTTCTTT.

This sequence joins TRBV19 and TRBJ1-5; D perhaps matches TRBD1 (5 bases). Germline CDR1 and CDR2: LNHDA and SQIVND (reference sequence). Trimming pared 3 bases from V and 2 bases from J, leaving 14 bases between. The CDR3 contains 16 residues. In DNA, the CDR3 is TGTGCCAGTAGTATTGTGGATAGGGGTGGCAATCAGCCCCAGCATTTT. As protein: CASSIVDRGGNQPQHF.

The chain links TRBV4-3 to TRBJ1-2, with D hard to call. Trimming stripped 0 bases from V and 1 base from J, with 6 bases between. Germline V CDR1 and CDR2: LGHNA, YSLEER. This CDR3 has 14 amino acids. The DNA for the CDR3 is TGCGCCAGCAGCCAAGAACACAGTAACTATGGCTACACCTTC. Translation: CASSQEHSNYGYTF.

J is TRBJ1-2 and V is TRBV6-1, with TRBD1 matching 7 bases. CDR1 and CDR2 (germline): MNHNS, SASEGT. V lost 2 bases, J lost 5 bases, and 14 bases stayed unmatched. The CDR3 covers 17 residues. The CDR3 coding sequence is TGTGCCAGCAGTGAAATCGGACAGGTGCTTAGGATGTATGGCTACACCTTC. Protein sequence: CASSEIGQVLRMYGYTF.

The chain employs TRBV6-1 and TRBJ1-2, with unresolved D. The CDR3 loop spans 14 amino acids. V lost 1 base to trimming and J lost 5 bases, with 11 bases between them. The germline gives CDR1 MNHNS, CDR2 SASEGT. The CDR3 loop reads CASSEVRREYGYTF. In DNA, the CDR3 is TGTGCCAGCAGTGAAGTGAGGAGAGAGTATGGCTACACCTTC.

This chain joins TRBV9 and TRBJ2-5; TRBD2 agrees at 12 bases. Germline-derived CDR1 and CDR2 are SGDLS and YYNGEE. The CDR3 contains 15 residues. Losses at the gene ends were 0 bases for V and 3 bases for J; bases not matched to a gene: 0. This CDR3 is CASSVGTSGEETQYF. CDR3 bases: TGTGCCAGCAGCGTAGGGACTAGCGGGGAAGAGACCCAGTACTTC.

The gene calls are TRBV27 and TRBJ2-5; 13 bases align to TRBD2. Losses at the gene ends were 6 bases for V and 1 base for J; bases not matched to a gene: 2. CDR1 is MNHEY, CDR2 SMNVEV, per germline (reference sequence). The CDR3 runs 15 residues. The chain's CDR3 is CASRTSGGRQETQYF. Here the CDR3 DNA reads TGTGCCAGCAGGACTAGCGGGGGGCGCCAAGAGACCCAGTACTTC.

The chain joins TRBV12-3 or TRBV12-4 to TRBJ2-3; 8 bases are shared with TRBD1. V lost 8 bases and J lost 6; bases outside the gene matches: 4. The CDR3 is made up of 12 amino acids. CDR3 sequence reads: CASGDRGDTQYF. Here the CDR3 DNA reads TGTGCCAGCGGAGACAGGGGTGATACGCAGTATTTT.

This clone was picked up a small number of times. The rearrangement joins TRBV28 to TRBJ2-3, with a weak D call TRBD2 (6 bases). V dropped 6 bases and J dropped 2 bases, with 18 bases sitting between them. The CDR3 consists of 16 residues. The germline V gene encodes CDR1 MDHEN and CDR2 SYDVKM. CDR3 coding DNA: TGTGCCAGCAGCCGCCTTCAGCTAGCGACCACAGATACGCAGTATTTT. This translates into CASSRLQLATTDTQYF.

This clone occurred a few times. The chain links TRBV2 to TRBJ2-7; no definite D call. Per the germline V gene, CDR1 is SNHLY and CDR2 is FYNNEI. CDR3 length equals 10 residues. The V and J ends lost 9 bases and 0 bases respectively, with 3 bases between them. The CDR3 is CASNSYEQYF. For the CDR3, the DNA is TGTGCCAGTAACTCCTACGAGCAGTACTTC.